The 20 T cell receptor beta chains in this list originate from one sample, sequenced in a study of resident and recirculating memory T cells in vitiligo. TCRdb's copy holds only in-frame clones and misses some; the assay was immunoSEQ multiplex PCR. The table has fewer than 85,000 clones, 92% seen once; the top ten hold about 5.5%. Sequenced material: blood. These receptor sequences come from a male donor with vitiligo.

The CDR3 loop reads CASSFTPWTGGGNTEAFF. The DNA for the CDR3 is TGTGCCAGCAGCTTTACCCCGTGGACAGGTGGGGGGAACACTGAAGCTTTCTTT. This chain joins TRBV7-2 and TRBJ1-1; 7 bases line up with TRBD1. V gave up 3 bases and J gave up 1 base; unmatched junction bases: 14. There are 18 residues in the CDR3. Germline assignment: CDR1 SGHTA and CDR2 FQGNSA.

This clone was seen repeatedly, ten times or more. J is TRBJ2-7 and V is TRBV11-3, with 9 positions matching TRBD2. The length of the CDR3 is 15 residues. The V gene's germline CDR1 is SGHNT and CDR2 YENEEA. The J segment lost 2 bases and the V segment lost 8 bases, leaving 10 bases of the junction unmatched. CDR3 coding DNA: TGTGCCAGCTTTGTAGCGGGAGAGAGCCCCTACGAGCAGTACTTC. This sequence encodes CASFVAGESPYEQYF.

The chain couples TRBV7-9 to TRBJ2-3, with D tentatively TRBD1 (7 bases). This CDR3 has 15 amino acids. The V end lost 5 bases, the J end lost 2 bases, and 14 bases lay between the germline ends. CDR1 is SEHNR, CDR2 FQNEAQ, per germline (reference sequence). CDR3 sequence (DNA): TGTGCCAGCAGCCGGCAGGGGGGCTACACAGATACGCAGTATTTT. Its protein is CASSRQGGYTDTQYF.

The genes are TRBV2 and TRBJ1-1; D gene unclear. The CDR3 runs 15 residues. The ends were cut back, 4 bases at V and 1 base at J, with 13 bases in the middle. CDR1 SNHLY and CDR2 FYNNEI come from the germline V gene. CDR3 sequence: CASSVGEGPNTEAFF. CDR3 coding DNA: TGTGCCAGCAGTGTCGGGGAGGGTCCGAACACTGAAGCTTTCTTT.

In its sample, this clone was seen a few times. The chain has TRBV9 and TRBJ2-3, with D maybe TRBD1 (5 bases). Per the germline V gene, CDR1 is SGDLS and CDR2 is YYNGEE. The CDR3 runs 13 residues. The germline V and J ends were trimmed by 4 bases and 8 bases, with 14 bases remaining between them. CDR3 nucleotide sequence: TGTGCCAGCAGCTACCCAGGGATAGGTACGCAGTATTTT. Protein: CASSYPGIGTQYF.

The chain couples TRBV5-4 to TRBJ1-4, with a weak D call TRBD1 (6 bases). V gave up 0 bases and J gave up 4 bases, with 16 bases separating them. Germline loops: CDR1 SGHNT, CDR2 YYREEE (reference sequence). This CDR3 has 17 amino acids. CDR3 sequence (DNA): TGTGCCAGCAGCTTGGGGATACCAGGGGCGGGTAATGAAAAACTGTTTTTT. Its protein is CASSLGIPGAGNEKLFF.

The gene calls are TRBV10-3 and TRBJ2-3; a weak D match, TRBD1 (6 bases). The germline V gene has CDR1 ENHRY and CDR2 SYGVKD. This CDR3 is built from 15 residues. The V end lost 6 bases, the J end lost 1 base, and 14 bases lay between the germline ends. In DNA, the CDR3 is TGTGCCATCAGCAAACAGGGTTACGGCACAGATACGCAGTATTTT. Amino acids: CAISKQGYGTDTQYF.

The sample holds one count of this clone. The CDR3 spells CASRSPEGYTF. Here the CDR3 DNA reads TGTGCCAGCAGATCCCCAGAAGGCTACACCTTC. V usage is TRBV6-6 and J usage is TRBJ1-2; no firm D call. Germline CDR1 MNHNY, CDR2 SVGAGI (reference sequence). The CDR3 is 11 amino acids. The V and J ends lost 6 bases and 8 bases respectively, with 10 bases between them.

This chain joins TRBV9 and TRBJ2-1, with 16 bases identical to TRBD2. The CDR3 totals 18 residues. Trimming cost V 0 bases and J 7 bases; bases outside gene matches: 7. Germline V gene sequence: CDR1 SGDLS, CDR2 YYNGEE. In DNA form, the CDR3 reads TGTGCCAGCAGCGTAGAGCGGTCGGGACTAGCGGGAGGGAATGAGCAGTTCTTC. Its translation is CASSVERSGLAGGNEQFF.

The chain has TRBV10-1 and TRBJ2-3; 10 nucleotides line up with TRBD1. V was pared by 3 bases and J by 6 bases, with 9 bases of the junction left unmatched. This CDR3 has 16 residues. Germline V gene sequence: CDR1 WNHNN, CDR2 SYGVQD (reference sequence). The CDR3 sequence is CASSDPGQGWPDTQYF. The CDR3, as DNA: TGCGCCAGCAGTGACCCGGGACAGGGGTGGCCGGATACGCAGTATTTT.

The V gene is TRBV20-1, the J gene TRBJ2-7, with D unresolved. The ends were cut back, 3 bases at V and 7 bases at J, with 10 bases in the middle. Germline V gives CDR1 DFQATT, CDR2 SNEGSKA (reference sequence). The CDR3 covers 11 residues. CDR3 sequence (DNA): TGCAGTGCTAGTAACACGAGGGAGCAGTACTTC. Encoded protein: CSASNTREQYF.

J is TRBJ2-1 and V is TRBV10-3; TRBD2 might be the D (6 bases). Germline V lookup: CDR1 ENHRY, CDR2 SYGVKD. V gave up 6 bases and J gave up 12 bases, with 12 bases separating them. The length of the CDR3 is 11 residues. CDR3 nucleotides: TGTGCCATCAGGGGGGACTCTTTGCAGTTCTTC. This encodes CAIRGDSLQFF.

The chain recombines TRBV4-3 with TRBJ1-2; D is undetermined. Germline V gene data show CDR1 as LGHNA and CDR2 as YSLEER. CDR3 length: 13 residues. The germline V and J ends were trimmed by 3 bases and 0 bases, with 5 bases remaining between them. CDR3 residues: CASSHSTNYGYTF. CDR3 sequence (DNA): TGCGCCAGCAGCCACAGTACTAACTATGGCTACACCTTC.

The chain carries TRBV7-2 and TRBJ2-7; D is undetermined. The CDR3 loop spans 11 amino acids. Deletions cut 5 bases from V and 3 bases from J, with 5 bases between. Looked up from germline, CDR1 is SGHTA and CDR2 is FQGNSA. CDR3 sequence reads: CASSQYYEQYF. The CDR3 region has the DNA TGTGCCAGCAGCCAGTACTACGAGCAGTACTTC.

CDR3 nucleotides: TGTGCCAGCAGTTACTCGACTGAGGTAGGAACAGGTGGCCACGAGCAGTACTTC. Amino acids: CASSYSTEVGTGGHEQYF. This chain uses TRBV6-7 with TRBJ2-7; possibly TRBD1 for D (5 bases). TRBV6-7 is treated as an ORF (open reading frame) with a function not yet certain. The ends were cut back, 0 bases at V and 5 bases at J, with 23 bases in the middle. This CDR3 spans 18 amino acids.

In its sample, this clone was seen once. V usage is TRBV6-6 and J usage is TRBJ2-2; a possible D gene is TRBD1 (5 bases). CDR1 is MNHNY, CDR2 SVGAGI, per germline (reference sequence). V was pared by 6 bases and J by 2 bases, with 10 bases between. CDR3 length: 14 residues. The CDR3 nucleotides are TGTGCCAGCAGACCAGGGTCCAACACCGGGGAGCTGTTTTTT. Amino acid sequence: CASRPGSNTGELFF.

The chain uses TRBV30 and TRBJ2-7; TRBD1 matches 9 bases. The germline V gene has CDR1 GTSNPN and CDR2 SVGIG (reference sequence). The junction had 6 bases not matched to a gene; V was cut back by 2 bases and J by 1 base. The CDR3 has 15 amino acids. CDR3 residues: CAWSRGQGFSYEQYF. The CDR3 DNA reads as TGTGCCTGGAGTCGCGGACAGGGGTTTTCCTACGAGCAGTACTTC. Based on the CDR3 plus reference TRBV30 and TRBJ2-7, the full variable domain is SQTIHQWPATLVQPVGSPLSLECTVEGTSNPNLYWYRQAAGRGLQLLFYSVGIGQISSEVPQNLSASRPQDRQFILSSKKLLLSDSGFYLCAWSRGQGFSYEQYFGPGTRLTVT.

This clone was observed a single time. The chain links TRBV28 to TRBJ2-3; tentative D call: TRBD1 (6 bases). Germline assignment: CDR1 MDHEN and CDR2 SYDVKM. The CDR3 extends over 17 amino acids. Trimming cost V 7 bases and J 0 bases, with 20 bases left between them. The CDR3, as DNA: TGTGCCAGCATTGAAGGGGGACGGCTAGCTAGCACAGATACGCAGTATTTT. It is translated as CASIEGGRLASTDTQYF.

This chain joins TRBV28 and TRBJ2-7; tentative D call: TRBD2 (6 bases). Trimming shortened V by 2 bases and J by 1 base, and 12 bases separated the two germline ends. This CDR3 is built from 15 residues. CDR1 and CDR2 from the germline V gene are MDHEN and SYDVKM. CDR3 sequence (DNA): TGTGCCAGCAGTTTAAGTCGTGGACTATCCTACGAGCAGTACTTC. This encodes CASSLSRGLSYEQYF.

The chain links TRBV5-6 to TRBJ1-6, with D perhaps matching TRBD1 (6 bases). The germline gives CDR1 SGHDT, CDR2 YYEEEE. Trimming stripped 4 bases from V and 0 bases from J, with 14 bases between. CDR3 length: 17 residues. This chain's CDR3 is CASSPRTASSYNSPLHF. CDR3 in DNA: TGTGCCAGCAGCCCCAGGACAGCTAGCTCCTATAATTCACCCCTCCACTTT.